One and the same sample provided the 12 T cell receptor beta chains below, sequenced in a study of T cells expressing NK-cell markers. Following a re-call of the 5' RACE reads, TCRdb has one entry per CDR3 protein and lacks DNA. Found here are 140,000 or so distinct CDR3 sequences; the top ten clones hold 12%. Sequencing input: blood T cells: a sorted CD56 or NKG2C T cell subset, CD4+ or CD8+ T cells, or bulk PBMC T cells (not recorded which). Receptor source: a man between 18 and 29 years old in good health.

This CDR3 is CSARTRGNEQFF. J is TRBJ2-1 and V is TRBV20-1; checking the TCRdb D call of TRBD2 is not possible without DNA. The CDR3 is made up of 12 amino acids. Looked up from germline, CDR1 is DFQATT and CDR2 is SNEGSKA (reference sequence).

The chain has TRBV29-1 and TRBJ2-5; checking the TCRdb D call of TRBD2 is not possible without DNA. The CDR3 runs 18 residues. Germline V CDR1 and CDR2: SQVTM, ANQGSEA. The chain's CDR3 is CSVGGLAGTPPYQETQYF.

This chain joins TRBV11-3 and TRBJ2-1; the TCRdb D gene call, TRBD1, has no DNA to confirm it. CDR3 length: 13 amino acids. CDR1 SGHNT and CDR2 YENEEA come from the germline V gene. CDR3 region: CASSLVGADEQFF.

The chain uses TRBV29-1 and TRBJ2-3; the TCRdb D gene call, TRBD1, has no DNA to confirm it. Per germline, CDR1 SQVTM and CDR2 ANQGSEA. This CDR3 contains 14 residues. CDR3 in amino acids: CSVVAQGVADTQYF.

The chain couples TRBV19 to TRBJ2-1; TCRdb reports TRBD2, a call that lacks DNA to check it against. Germline loops: CDR1 LNHDA, CDR2 SQIVND (reference sequence). CDR3 size: 13 residues. The CDR3 sequence is CASTELAGVEQFF.

V is TRBV7-9 and J is TRBJ1-2; TCRdb names TRBD1, which stays unverified in the absence of DNA. The length of the CDR3 is 13 residues. Germline assignment: CDR1 SEHNR and CDR2 FQNEAQ (reference sequence). CDR3 protein: CASSDGGNYGYTF.

The J gene is TRBJ2-7, the V gene TRBV9; the TRBD2 assignment by TCRdb is unverifiable without DNA. CDR3 size: 16 residues. CDR1 and CDR2 (germline): SGDLS, YYNGEE. CDR3 region: CASSPPMTSGRYEQYF.

This sequence joins TRBV7-9 and TRBJ1-2; absent DNA, TCRdb's TRBD1 call cannot be checked. In germline, CDR1 is SEHNR, CDR2 FQNEAQ (reference sequence). CDR3 length: 15 residues. CDR3 sequence: CASSLTQEGSYGYTF.

The chain links TRBV11-2 to TRBJ2-1; as DNA is missing, the TRBD2 call by TCRdb cannot be tested. Germline lookup yields CDR1 SGHAT and CDR2 FQNNGV. The CDR3 has 14 amino acids. This CDR3 reads CASSLIYGPNEQFF. Variable domain in full (rest from reference TRBV11-2 and TRBJ2-1): EAGVAQSPRYKIIEKRQSVAFWCNPISGHATLYWYQQILGQGPKLLIQFQNNGVVDDSQLPKDRFSAERLKGVDSTLKIQPAKLEDSAVYLCASSLIYGPNEQFFGPGTRLTVL.

This sequence joins TRBV27 and TRBJ2-1. CDR1 and CDR2 from the germline V gene are MNHEY and SMNVEV (reference sequence). The CDR3 loop spans 14 amino acids. The CDR3 sequence is CASSFLGPYNEQFF.

The CDR3: CASSHLTSGNQETQYF. The rearrangement joins TRBV4-1 to TRBJ2-5; TCRdb reports TRBD2, a call that lacks DNA to check it against. The germline V gene encodes CDR1 MGHRA and CDR2 YSYEKL. This CDR3 has 16 residues.

This chain joins TRBV7-9 and TRBJ2-2; as DNA is missing, the TRBD1 call by TCRdb cannot be tested. The CDR3 has 16 amino acids. Looked up from germline, CDR1 is SEHNR and CDR2 is FQNEAQ (reference sequence). This CDR3 reads CASSRVMGADTGELFF.